One sample yielded the 7 T cell receptor beta chains listed below, sequenced in a study of blood T cells in healthy people across ages. The authors ran a second PCR of about 7 to 12 cycles using a sample-barcoded 5' primer and a J-beta primer mix. TCRdb re-called the 5' RACE reads with MiXCR, one entry per CDR3 protein. Found here are around 820,000 distinct CDR3 sequences, approximately 25% of them singletons; the top ten hold approximately 3.7%. This same sample was also part of a study on T cells of mothers and their children.

Sequencing used blood. The receptors shown here come from a boy under 18 in good health.

The rearrangement uses TRBV7-9 and TRBJ1-6; D gene uncertain. V lost 5 bases and J 11 bases, leaving 25 bases between the germline ends. Germline values: CDR1 SEHNR, CDR2 FQNEAQ (reference sequence). The CDR3 is 17 amino acids. The CDR3 region has the DNA TGTGCCAGCAGCCCCCTTCCCCGGGTTGTGGAGAGGACACCCCTCCACTTT. It is translated as CASSPLPRVVERTPLHF.

This rearrangement joins TRBV7-3 to TRBJ2-5, with 12 nucleotides matching TRBD1. The J call is doubtful: the DNA matches TRBJ2-7 better. In germline, CDR1 is SGHTA, CDR2 FQGTGA. This CDR3 has 17 amino acids. In nucleotides, the CDR3 is TGTGCCAGCAGCTTAATCTCCGTGGGACAGGGGGCTTACGAGCAGTACTTC. This codes for CASSLISVGQGAYEQYF.

This clonotype came up a few times. The V gene is TRBV29-1, the J gene TRBJ2-1; D is tentatively TRBD1 or TRBD2 (5 bases each). Germline V CDR1 and CDR2: SQVTM, ANQGSEA. The CDR3 length is 13 residues. V was cut by 0 bases and J by 8 bases, with 11 bases left in between. CDR3 residues: CSVEDPGSHEQFF. The CDR3 DNA sequence: TGCAGCGTTGAAGATCCAGGGAGCCATGAGCAGTTCTTC.

In its sample, this clonotype was seen a few times. Germline and junction disagree at one end, which may indicate a read error. This chain connects TRBV7-3 to TRBJ2-1; weak D call: TRBD2 (6 bases). Germline V gene sequence: CDR1 SGHTA, CDR2 FQGTGA. The CDR3 contains 14 residues. In DNA, the CDR3 is TGTGCCAGCAGCCTATGGAGGGGTCCCAATCAGCAGTTCTTC. Translated: CASSLWRGPNQQFF.

This clonotype was counted between two and nine times. This chain joins TRBV12-3 or TRBV12-4 and TRBJ2-2; 9 bases match TRBD2. The V and J ends lost 7 bases and 2 bases, in that order; junction bases with no gene match: 5. This CDR3 spans 15 amino acids. Here the CDR3 reads CASNRLAENTGELFF. The CDR3 DNA reads as TGTGCCAGCAACAGACTAGCGGAAAACACCGGGGAGCTGTTTTTT.

This clonotype has just a few counts. The V and J genes are TRBV10-3 and TRBJ2-7, with 7 bases identical to TRBD2. Germline loops: CDR1 ENHRY, CDR2 SYGVKD. The trim removed 7 bases at V and 1 base at J, leaving 10 bases unmatched. CDR3 length: 15 amino acids. CDR3 bases: TGTGCCATCACCAAAACCCGGGGGGAGTCCTACGAGCAGTACTTC. Translating it yields CAITKTRGESYEQYF.

This clonotype was observed a few times. The V call is TRBV9, the J call TRBJ2-7; 10 nucleotides line up with TRBD1. Germline-derived CDR1 and CDR2 are SGDLS and YYNGEE. CDR3 size: 14 residues. V was clipped by 0 bases and J by 5 bases; unmatched bases: 2. The CDR3 is CASSVEGTGDEQYF. The DNA for the CDR3 is TGTGCCAGCAGCGTAGAGGGGACAGGGGACGAGCAGTACTTC.